These T cell receptor beta chains were read from a single sample in a study of long-term antiretroviral therapy in people with HIV. Sequencing used immunoSEQ multiplex PCR; TCRdb keeps in-frame clones, though not all of them. The sample has 20,000 or so clones; over 75% are singletons. The material was unsorted PBMCs, obtained 0.2 years before starting antiretroviral therapy. These receptors all come from a man younger than 35 with HIV. Both conserved end residues are part of each CDR3. The D gene is left open where the match is weak. The size field is filled for only some rows; it gives once, few, many or a size class.

size	V	D	J	DNA	CDR3
NA	TRBV29-1	NA	TRBJ1-1	TGCAGCGCTGGGCCACAGGGAAGCCCCACTGAAGCTTTCTTT	CSAGPQGSPTEAFF
NA	TRBV6-1	TRBD2	TRBJ2-1	TGTGCCAGCAGTGAACTAGCGGGGGGTTGGTACAATGAGCAGTTCTTC	CASSELAGGWYNEQFF
NA	TRBV2	NA	TRBJ2-7	TGTGCCAGCAGTCCGGGTCTTCCGAGCCTCTACGAGCAGTACTTC	CASSPGLPSLYEQYF
NA	TRBV5-1	NA	TRBJ2-6	TGCGCCAGCAATCCGTCGGGAGAATGGTGGTCTGGGGCCAACGTCCTGACTTTC	CASNPSGEWWSGANVLTF
NA	TRBV9	NA	TRBJ2-5	TGTGCCAGCAGCGTAGACCTCGGCCGGGAGACCCAGTACTTC	CASSVDLGRETQYF
NA	TRBV30	TRBD1	TRBJ1-3	TGTGCCTGGGGACAGGGATCTGGAAACACCATATATTTT	CAWGQGSGNTIYF
NA	TRBV27	NA	TRBJ2-6	TGTGCCAGCAGTTCGGAGGGGGGGTTCTCCGGGGCCAACGTCCTGACTTTC	CASSSEGGFSGANVLTF
NA	TRBV2	TRBD2	TRBJ2-7	TGTGCCAGCAGTGAAACCCCGGGGGGTCCCGGCGAGCAGTACTTC	CASSETPGGPGEQYF
NA	TRBV6-6	NA	TRBJ2-1	TGTGCCAGCAGTTACTCGAAGGCGACTTCGCAGTTCTTC	CASSYSKATSQFF
NA	TRBV15	NA	TRBJ1-2	TGTGCCACCAGCGCTCCCGGGACCCGGGGTGGCTACACCTTC	CATSAPGTRGGYTF
NA	TRBV7-6	NA	TRBJ2-5	TGTGCCAGCAGCTTACGGTGGGAAATCCAAGAGACCCAGTACTTC	CASSLRWEIQETQYF
few	TRBV7-3	TRBD2	TRBJ2-1	TGTGCCAGCAGCTTTGGGACTAGCGGTTACAATGAGCAGTTCTTC	CASSFGTSGYNEQFF
NA	TRBV18	NA	TRBJ1-4	TGTGCCAGCTCACCAATCGGTAACCATAATGAAAAACTGTTTTTT	CASSPIGNHNEKLFF
NA	TRBV21-1	NA	TRBJ2-7	TGTGCCAGCAGCATGGGACTCGTCTTC	CASSMGLVF
NA	TRBV7-3	TRBD1	TRBJ1-1	TGTGCCAGCAGCTTAACTGGTGGGGCAGGGGGGCCCGTCGCGGCTTTCTTT	CASSLTGGAGGPVAAFF
few	TRBV7-9	TRBD2	TRBJ2-5	TGTGCCAGCAGCCGGACTAGCGGGGGTGGAGAGACCCAGTACTTC	CASSRTSGGGETQYF
NA	TRBV5-1	TRBD2	TRBJ2-7	TGCGCCAGCAGTCCTTCTAGCGGGGGGCTCTACGAGCAGTACTTC	CASSPSSGGLYEQYF
NA	TRBV6-4	NA	TRBJ1-4	TGTGCCAGCAGACCCACCGGGACCCCTAATGAAAAACTGTTTTTT	CASRPTGTPNEKLFF
NA	TRBV7-9	TRBD2	TRBJ2-5	TGTGCCAGCAGCGGTAGCGGGGCAGAGACCCAGTACTTC	CASSGSGAETQYF
NA	TRBV5-6	TRBD2	TRBJ2-1	TGTGCCAGCAGCTCCGGGACTAGCGCGTGGGCGGAGCAGTTCTTC	CASSSGTSAWAEQFF
NA	TRBV19	NA	TRBJ2-7	TGTGCCAGTAGTCCGGGGACAACCTACGAGCAGTACTTC	CASSPGTTYEQYF
NA	TRBV7-8	NA	TRBJ1-6	TGTGCCAGCAGCTTAGAAGCACCCTATAATTCACCCCTCCACTTT	CASSLEAPYNSPLHF
once	TRBV5-1	NA	TRBJ2-2	TGCGCCAGTAGGGGGACGGGGAACACCGGGGAGCTGTTTTTT	CASRGTGNTGELFF
NA	TRBV7-8	NA	TRBJ2-2	TGTGCCAGCAGCCCCGGGGAGCTGTTTTTT	CASSPGELFF
NA	TRBV4-1	NA	TRBJ1-4	TGCGCCAGCAGCCAAGGGCAGGGTGGAGAAAAACTGTTTTTT	CASSQGQGGEKLFF
NA	TRBV5-1	TRBD1	TRBJ1-2	TGCGCCAGCAGCTTACTTCACGGGACAGGGGTCGGCTACACCTTC	CASSLLHGTGVGYTF
NA	TRBV27	TRBD1	TRBJ2-2	TGTGCCAGCAGTTCGACAGGGGTGAACACCGGGGAGCTGTTTTTT	CASSSTGVNTGELFF
NA	TRBV7-9	TRBD1	TRBJ2-6	TGTGCCAGCAGCTGGACAGGGGGCCCTGGGGCCAACGTCCTGACTTTC	CASSWTGGPGANVLTF
NA	TRBV19	NA	TRBJ2-2	TGTGCCAGTAGTCCCCGTACAGGAGCTCTCACCGGGGAGCTGTTTTTT	CASSPRTGALTGELFF
NA	TRBV5-6	NA	TRBJ2-3	TGTGCCAGCAGTAGACAGAGGGCAGATACGCAGTATTTT	CASSRQRADTQYF
NA	TRBV7-7	TRBD1	TRBJ2-5	TGTGCTAGCAGCAGCTACAGGGGACCCCAAGAGACCCAGTACTTC	CASSSYRGPQETQYF
NA	TRBV30	NA	TRBJ2-1	TGTGCCTGGAAGCCCGGGGGCAGGGGAGGTGAGCAGTTCTTC	CAWKPGGRGGEQFF
once	TRBV5-1	TRBD2	TRBJ2-1	TGCGCCAGCAGCTTGGGACTAGCAGGAAATGTAGGTGAGCAGTTCTTC	CASSLGLAGNVGEQFF
NA	TRBV7-3	NA	TRBJ2-7	TGTGCCAGCAGCTCGGACAGAACCTACGAGCAGTACTTC	CASSSDRTYEQYF
once	TRBV7-8	TRBD2	TRBJ2-3	TGTGCCAGCAGCTTAGAGATCGGACTAGCGGGAGTAGGAGGGAGCACAGATACGCAGTATTTT	CASSLEIGLAGVGGSTDTQYF
NA	TRBV6-5	NA	TRBJ1-1	TGTGCCAGCAGTTATCTGGGCAGGGAGAACACTGAAGCTTTCTTT	CASSYLGRENTEAFF
NA	TRBV6-5	NA	TRBJ2-2	TGTGCCAGCTCCTTACGGGGAAGCGGGGAGCTGTTTTTT	CASSLRGSGELFF
NA	TRBV27	TRBD1	TRBJ1-1	TGTGCCAGCAGTGCGGGACAGGTCGGTGGGAACACTGAAGCTTTCTTT	CASSAGQVGGNTEAFF
NA	TRBV4-3	TRBD1	TRBJ1-3	TGCGCCAGCAGCCAAGTACAGGGGGCGCATTCTGGAAACACCATATATTTT	CASSQVQGAHSGNTIYF
NA	TRBV30	NA	TRBJ1-1	TGTGCCTGGAGTCCTGCTGGGGGGGGGCGACACCAAGAAGCTTTCTTT	CAWSPAGGGRHQEAFF
few	TRBV7-9	NA	TRBJ1-1	TGTGCCAGCAGCTTCGCCGGGACAGAAGCTTTCTTT	CASSFAGTEAFF
once	TRBV9	NA	TRBJ2-6	TGTGCCAGCAGCGTAGCGGGAGATGGGGCCAACGTCCTGACTTTC	CASSVAGDGANVLTF
NA	TRBV19	NA	TRBJ1-1	TGTGCCAGTAGTAATGATCCGGGGCTAGAAGCTTTCTTT	CASSNDPGLEAFF
NA	TRBV27	NA	TRBJ1-2	TGTGCCAGCAGTTTATTTCGGGGACCCCCCTATGGCTACACCTTC	CASSLFRGPPYGYTF
NA	TRBV2	NA	TRBJ2-7	TGTGCCAGCAGTCCGGACCTTTCCTACGAGCAGTACTTC	CASSPDLSYEQYF
NA	TRBV7-8	NA	TRBJ2-7	TGTGCCAGCAGCCTGGACTTCTCCCCCTACGAGCAGTACTTC	CASSLDFSPYEQYF
NA	TRBV2	NA	TRBJ2-7	TGTGCCAGCTCCGGGACACCCCAGGGGGAGCAGTACTTC	CASSGTPQGEQYF
NA	TRBV2	TRBD2	TRBJ2-3	TGTGCCAGCAGTGCCTTCGGGGGGGAGGGGGATACGCAGTATTTT	CASSAFGGEGDTQYF
NA	TRBV29-1	TRBD1	TRBJ2-7	TGCAGCGTGAGGGACAGCTACGAGCAGTACTTC	CSVRDSYEQYF
NA	TRBV18	NA	TRBJ2-5	TGTGCCAGCTCACTTGGTAGAGCTTTGGTTGGAGAGACCCAGTACTTC	CASSLGRALVGETQYF
NA	TRBV5-6	NA	TRBJ1-3	TGTGCCAGCTTGACCAACTTTGGAAACACCATATATTTT	CASLTNFGNTIYF
few	TRBV2	NA	TRBJ2-1	TGTGCCAGCGGCCATAACTACAATGAGCAGTTCTTC	CASGHNYNEQFF
NA	TRBV27	TRBD2	TRBJ2-5	TGTGCCAGCAAACATTTTAGCGGGAGAGAGACCCAGTACTTC	CASKHFSGRETQYF
NA	TRBV5-1	NA	TRBJ1-1	TGCGCCAGCGGGGACGTTTCTGGCACTGAAGCTTTCTTT	CASGDVSGTEAFF
NA	TRBV30	NA	TRBJ2-7	TGTGCCTGGACCGCGAGCGGTTACTCCTACGAGCAGTACTTC	CAWTASGYSYEQYF
NA	TRBV29-1	NA	TRBJ2-7	TGCAGCGCGAGGGGGGATTCCTCCTACGAGCAGTACTTC	CSARGDSSYEQYF
NA	TRBV9	NA	TRBJ1-1	TGTGCCAGCAGCGAAGAGATGAACACTGAAGCTTTCTTT	CASSEEMNTEAFF
NA	TRBV12-5	NA	TRBJ1-4	TGTGCTAGTGGTAAGGGGACCCTTAATGAAAAACTGTTTTTT	CASGKGTLNEKLFF
NA	TRBV19	NA	TRBJ1-1	TGTGCCAGTACTGGGACACCCGGAATGAACACTGAAGCTTTCTTT	CASTGTPGMNTEAFF
NA	TRBV19	NA	TRBJ2-7	TGTGCCAGTAGTATAGCTAAGCAGGGCGAGCAGTACTTC	CASSIAKQGEQYF